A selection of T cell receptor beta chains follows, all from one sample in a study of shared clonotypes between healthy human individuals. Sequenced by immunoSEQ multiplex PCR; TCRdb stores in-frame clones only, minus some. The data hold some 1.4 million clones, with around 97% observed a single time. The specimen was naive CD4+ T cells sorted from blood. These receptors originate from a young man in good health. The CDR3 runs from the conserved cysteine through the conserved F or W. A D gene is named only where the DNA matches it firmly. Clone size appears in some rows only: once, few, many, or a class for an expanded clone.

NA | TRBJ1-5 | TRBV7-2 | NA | TGTGCCAGCAGCTTGATAGGGATTCAGCCCCAGCATTTT | CASSLIGIQPQHF
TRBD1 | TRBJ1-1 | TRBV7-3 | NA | TGTGCCAGCAGCTTGGACAGGTGGACCACTGAAGCTTTCTTT | CASSLDRWTTEAFF
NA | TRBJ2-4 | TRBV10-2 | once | TGCGCCAGCAGTGACCCGACAGGCCCCAAAAACATTCAGTACTTC | CASSDPTGPKNIQYF
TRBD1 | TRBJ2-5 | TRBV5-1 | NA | TGCGCCAGCAGCTTGGGTGGGACAGGCCTCGCGACCCAGTACTTC | CASSLGGTGLATQYF
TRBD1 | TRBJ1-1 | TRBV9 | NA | TGTGCCAGCAGCGTAGGCCCCGGACAGGGGGCGCAGAACACTGAAGCTTTCTTT | CASSVGPGQGAQNTEAFF
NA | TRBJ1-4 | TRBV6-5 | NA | TGTGCCAGCAGCAGGACAGCATCTAATGAAAAACTGTTTTTT | CASSRTASNEKLFF
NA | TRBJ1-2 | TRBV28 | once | TGTGCCAGCATTCCGGGAGGCACCCAAGCTAACTATGGCTACACCTTC | CASIPGGTQANYGYTF
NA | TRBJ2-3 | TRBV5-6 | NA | TGTGCCAGCAGCTTCGTAGGGAGTGCTGTAGCAGATACGCAGTATTTT | CASSFVGSAVADTQYF
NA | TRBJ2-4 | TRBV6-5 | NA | TGTGCCAGCAGGACCGGGAGAATAGCCAAAAACATTCAGTACTTC | CASRTGRIAKNIQYF
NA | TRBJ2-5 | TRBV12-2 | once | TGTGCAAGTCGCTTGGACAGGAGGCCGTCTGGGAAAGAGACCCAGTACTTC | CASRLDRRPSGKETQYF
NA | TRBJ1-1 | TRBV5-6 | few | TGTGCCAGCAGCTTGACTCACACTGAAGCTTTCTTT | CASSLTHTEAFF
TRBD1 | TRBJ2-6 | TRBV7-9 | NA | TGTGCCAGCAGCCCCGGGACAGGGAGTGGGGCCAACGTCCTGACTTTC | CASSPGTGSGANVLTF
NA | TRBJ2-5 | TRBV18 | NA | TGTGCCAGCTCACCACCGTCTACAGAGACCCAGTACTTC | CASSPPSTETQYF
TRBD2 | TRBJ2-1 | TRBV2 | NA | TGTGCCACCGGGGCGGGAGGGCAATACAATGAGCAGTTCTTC | CATGAGGQYNEQFF
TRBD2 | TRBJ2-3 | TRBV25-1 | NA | TGTGCCAGCGGGAGGGAGGGCCCCACAGATACGCAGTATTTT | CASGREGPTDTQYF
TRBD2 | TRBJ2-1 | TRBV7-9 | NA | TGTGCCAGCAGCATGCCGGGACTAGCAACCGGTGAGCAGTTCTTC | CASSMPGLATGEQFF